The sequence of this T cell receptor beta chain was determined in a study of blood T cell repertoires in COVID-19. The assay was immunoSEQ multiplex PCR, and TCRdb's table has in-frame clones only and misses some. This table holds approximately 150,000 clones, under 90% found once. The J segment lost 3 bases and the V segment lost 7 bases, leaving 4 bases of the junction unmatched. There are 13 residues in the CDR3. Germline values: CDR1 KGHSH, CDR2 LQKENI. The source material was PBMCs or T cells enriched from blood (not recorded which). The TCR comes from a man between 35 and 55 years old with acute COVID-19. The J gene is TRBJ2-7, the V gene TRBV18; 9 positions match TRBD1. DNA of the CDR3: TGTGCCAGCTTACCGGGACAGGGCTACGAGCAGTACTTC. Its protein product is CASLPGQGYEQYF.